The 28 T cell receptor beta chains presented below share a single source sample, sequenced in a study of radiotherapy plus CTLA-4 blockade in lung cancer. The repertoire was sequenced with immunoSEQ multiplex PCR; TCRdb's copy has only in-frame clones and lacks some. Of tens of thousands of clones in the sample, roughly 84% were seen once. Specimen: peripheral blood, collected from a patient treated with radiotherapy plus ipilimumab. The receptors come from a human donor with non-small cell lung cancer whose response to radiotherapy plus ipilimumab could not be evaluated.

The rearrangement links TRBV11-2 to TRBJ1-1; D remains ambiguous. The V end lost 1 base, the J end lost 1 base, and 7 bases lay between the germline ends. Germline CDR1 reads SGHAT; CDR2 reads FQNNGV. The CDR3 extends over 14 amino acids. The CDR3 DNA follows: TGTGCCAGCAGCTTAGCCCCGTGGAACACTGAAGCTTTCTTT. Protein product: CASSLAPWNTEAFF.

V and J are TRBV10-3 and TRBJ2-1; possibly TRBD1 for D (5 bases). V shed 7 bases and J shed 6 bases, with 13 bases lying between them. The CDR3 loop spans 13 amino acids. Per the germline V gene, CDR1 is ENHRY and CDR2 is SYGVKD. The CDR3 coding sequence is TGTGCCATCAATGGGGCCATGAGCAATGAGCAGTTCTTC. Protein: CAINGAMSNEQFF.

In this sample, this clone turned up once. The chain has TRBV18 and TRBJ2-3, with 8 bases identical to TRBD1. Trimming cost V 4 bases and J 3 bases; bases outside gene matches: 3. Germline values: CDR1 KGHSH, CDR2 LQKENI. The CDR3 has 14 amino acids. CDR3 protein: CASSQGQGTDTQYF. CDR3 nucleotide sequence: TGTGCCAGCTCACAAGGACAGGGAACAGATACGCAGTATTTT.

V is TRBV6-4 and J is TRBJ2-3, with 10 bases matching TRBD2. The CDR3 sequence is 17 residues long. The germline V gene has CDR1 MRHNA and CDR2 SNTAGT. V shed 3 bases, J shed 8 bases, and the junction held 14 bases outside the gene matches. CDR3 sequence: CASSEEWQAGGPGTQYF. Written as DNA, the CDR3 is TGTGCCAGCAGTGAGGAGTGGCAAGCGGGGGGGCCTGGTACGCAGTATTTT.

In its sample, this clone was seen once. The rearrangement links TRBV15 to TRBJ2-7, with 14 bases identical to TRBD2. This CDR3 comprises 18 residues. After removal of 1 base from V and 5 bases from J, the junction contained 10 bases not matched to a gene. From germline, CDR1 is LNHNV and CDR2 YYDKDF (reference sequence). CDR3 nucleotide sequence: TGTGCCACCAGCAGAGGTCTACGGGGACTAGCGGGAGCCCACGAGCAGTACTTC. This translates into CATSRGLRGLAGAHEQYF.

In its sample, this clone was seen a few times. The V and J genes are TRBV4-3 and TRBJ1-2; no clear D gene. CDR3 length: 15 residues. Germline V gives CDR1 LGHNA, CDR2 YSLEER. With 1 base removed from V and 8 bases from J, the gap between germline ends came to 17 bases. In DNA form, the CDR3 reads TGCGCCAGCAGCCAAGCTCGCAGCCGAACGAGGGGCTACACCTTC. This encodes CASSQARSRTRGYTF.

The chain has TRBV5-1 and TRBJ2-1, with unresolved D. The CDR3 consists of 14 residues. The germline gives CDR1 SGHRS, CDR2 YFSETQ. The ends were cut back, 6 bases at V and 0 bases at J, with 10 bases in the middle. The CDR3 reads CASIPNPSYNEQFF. CDR3 DNA sequence: TGCGCCAGCATCCCTAACCCCTCCTACAATGAGCAGTTCTTC. Full variable domain (outside the CDR3, taken from reference TRBV5-1 and TRBJ2-1): KAGVTQTPRYLIKTRGQQVTLSCSPISGHRSVSWYQQTPGQGLQFLFEYFSETQRNKGNFPGRFSGRQFSNSRSEMNVSTLELGDSALYLCASIPNPSYNEQFFGPGTRLTVL.

The rearrangement uses TRBV7-9 and TRBJ2-2; D unclear. The CDR3 sequence is 14 residues long. V was clipped by 1 base and J by 8 bases, with 11 bases between them. Germline V CDR1 and CDR2: SEHNR, FQNEAQ (reference sequence). The CDR3 sequence: CASSLENARGELFF. In DNA, the CDR3 is TGTGCCAGCAGCTTAGAGAACGCGAGGGGGGAGCTGTTTTTT.

The V call is TRBV27, the J call TRBJ1-3; 9 positions agree with TRBD1. Germline V gene sequence: CDR1 MNHEY, CDR2 SMNVEV (reference sequence). CDR3 length equals 14 residues. V was clipped by 4 bases and J by 8 bases; unmatched bases: 6. The CDR3 DNA is TGTGCCAGCAGTTCCCTGGACAGGGGAGACACCATATATTTT. As protein: CASSSLDRGDTIYF.

This clone has more than one count but fewer than ten. The V and J genes are TRBV5-1 and TRBJ1-6, with D tentatively TRBD1 (6 bases). The length of the CDR3 is 16 residues. Germline-derived CDR1 and CDR2 are SGHRS and YFSETQ. Trimming removed 0 bases from V and 8 bases from J, with 15 bases in between. The CDR3 here is CASSLARGGIDSPLHF. The CDR3 DNA follows: TGCGCCAGCAGCTTGGCGAGAGGGGGTATAGATTCACCCCTCCACTTT.

V and J are TRBV11-2 and TRBJ2-3, with 14 bases lining up with TRBD2. The trim removed 1 base at V and 4 bases at J, leaving 4 bases unmatched. The CDR3 is 17 amino acids. CDR1 is SGHAT and CDR2 is FQNNGV in the germline V gene. CDR3 sequence (DNA): TGTGCCAGCAGCTTAGTAGGACTAGCGGGGGGCGCAGATACGCAGTATTTT. Translating it yields CASSLVGLAGGADTQYF.

The chain links TRBV19 to TRBJ2-2; 7 positions match TRBD1. The CDR3 contains 16 residues. From germline, CDR1 is LNHDA and CDR2 SQIVND (reference sequence). After removal of 8 bases from V and 5 bases from J, the junction contained 14 bases not matched to a gene. CDR3 sequence reads: CASGSGGRGRTGELFF. The CDR3 DNA reads TGTGCCAGTGGTTCAGGCGGCAGGGGGAGAACCGGGGAGCTGTTTTTT.

A single count supports this clone. The chain employs TRBV7-2 and TRBJ2-5, with D perhaps TRBD2 (7 bases). The CDR3 length is 16 residues. The germline gives CDR1 SGHTA, CDR2 FQGNSA. With 1 base removed from V and 5 bases from J, the gap between germline ends came to 17 bases. The CDR3, as DNA: TGTGCCAGCAGCTTAGACGGGGGGCAATTTGGTGAGACCCAGTACTTC. Its protein is CASSLDGGQFGETQYF. Full variable domain (missing parts from reference TRBV7-2 and TRBJ2-5): GAGVSQSPSNKVTEKGKDVELRCDPISGHTALYWYRQSLGQGLEFLIYFQGNSAPDKSGLPSDRFSAERTGGSVSTLTIQRTQQEDSAVYLCASSLDGGQFGETQYFGPGTRLLVL.

This clone was observed a few times. The chain is built from TRBV30 and TRBJ2-7, with 9 bases lining up with TRBD1. This CDR3 comprises 14 residues. V shed 0 bases and J 6 bases; nucleotides not matched to a gene: 6. CDR1 is GTSNPN, CDR2 SVGIG, per germline (reference sequence). The CDR3 DNA is TGTGCCTGGAGTGTTGGGACAGGGAGCGGCGAGCAGTACTTC. Residues: CAWSVGTGSGEQYF.

The chain employs TRBV14 and TRBJ2-5, with D unresolved. The end of the DNA fits TRBJ2-7 better, so the J call may be wrong. Germline V gene sequence: CDR1 SGHDN, CDR2 FVKESK. The CDR3 spans 14 residues. The CDR3 DNA sequence: TGTGCCAGCAGCCAAGATAAAGCGCTCCTCGAGCAGTACTTC. Protein product: CASSQDKALLEQYF.

The chain uses TRBV28 and TRBJ2-7, with 8 bases matching TRBD1. The germline CDR1 and CDR2 sequences are MDHEN and SYDVKM. CDR3 length equals 13 residues. The V and J ends lost 8 bases and 3 bases, in that order; junction bases with no gene match: 6. CDR3 loop: CASQSRGLYEQYF. CDR3 nucleotide sequence: TGTGCCAGCCAGAGCAGGGGGCTCTACGAGCAGTACTTC.

This chain connects TRBV5-5 to TRBJ2-7; weak D call: TRBD1 (6 bases). The V gene lost 2 bases and the J gene lost 3 bases, with 12 bases spanning the gap. The CDR3 is 14 amino acids. Germline CDR1 is SGHKS and CDR2 is YYEKEE (reference sequence). CDR3 region: CASSFGWDNYEQYF. In nucleotides, the CDR3 is TGTGCCAGCAGCTTTGGTTGGGACAACTACGAGCAGTACTTC.

The CDR3 coding sequence is TGTGCCAGCAGCTTTACTACCAACAATGAAAAACTGTTTTTT. This gives the protein CASSFTTNNEKLFF. The chain links TRBV5-5 to TRBJ1-4; D call uncertain. CDR1 and CDR2 (germline): SGHKS, YYEKEE (reference sequence). The CDR3 covers 14 residues. The V gene lost 2 bases and the J gene lost 5 bases, with 10 bases spanning the gap.

This clone was picked up one time. This chain uses TRBV27 with TRBJ1-2; D possibly corresponds to TRBD1 (5 bases). This CDR3 comprises 17 residues. Per the germline V gene, CDR1 is MNHEY and CDR2 is SMNVEV (reference sequence). Trimming took 2 bases from V and 8 from J, leaving 24 bases between them. The CDR3 region has the DNA TGTGCCAGCAGTTTAAAGGGTGGGAGGGGTCGGCTTCCGGGCTACACCTTC. This encodes CASSLKGGRGRLPGYTF.

The V and J genes are TRBV7-2 and TRBJ1-4; TRBD1 aligns across 8 bases. Germline V lookup: CDR1 SGHTA, CDR2 FQGNSA. With 5 bases clipped from V and 8 bases from J, the junction kept 7 bases outside the gene matches. The CDR3 consists of 14 residues. In DNA, the CDR3 is TGTGCCAGCAGCCCTGGACAGGGTCGGGAAAAACTGTTTTTT. This sequence encodes CASSPGQGREKLFF.

V gene TRBV27 combines with J gene TRBJ1-4; 8 bases are shared with TRBD1. J lost 8 bases, V lost 4 bases, and 6 bases had no gene match. Germline loops: CDR1 MNHEY, CDR2 SMNVEV (reference sequence). The CDR3 has 14 residues. In DNA form, the CDR3 reads TGTGCCAGCAGTTGGGGGACAGGCGGCGAAAAACTGTTTTTT. It translates to CASSWGTGGEKLFF.

The chain links TRBV13 to TRBJ2-5; D perhaps matches TRBD2 (5 bases). Germline CDR1 and CDR2: PRHDT and FYEKMQ (reference sequence). This CDR3 region has 16 residues. Trimming took 5 bases from V and 2 from J, leaving 18 bases between them. CDR3 sequence: CASSLARVFDQETQYF. DNA for the CDR3: TGTGCCAGCAGCCTAGCCCGAGTTTTTGATCAAGAGACCCAGTACTTC.

A remark on this clone: At one of its ends the junction is not consistent with the germline gene, which may arise from a read error. The V and J genes are TRBV5-8 and TRBJ2-5; TRBD1 matches at 7 bases. This CDR3 contains 14 residues. Looked up from germline, CDR1 is SGHTS and CDR2 is YDEGEE. The CDR3 DNA reads as TGCGCCAGCAGCCAAGGGGACAGCCAAGAGACCCAGTACTTC. Translation: CASSQGDSQETQYF.

The V gene is TRBV19, the J gene TRBJ2-7, with 8 bases fitting TRBD2. CDR3 length equals 15 residues. V lost 5 bases, J lost 0 bases, and 6 bases stayed unmatched. The germline CDR1 and CDR2 sequences are LNHDA and SQIVND (reference sequence). The CDR3 loop is CASSRAGGFSYEQYF. In DNA, the CDR3 is TGTGCCAGTAGTCGGGCGGGAGGATTCTCCTACGAGCAGTACTTC.

V is TRBV7-2 and J is TRBJ2-3; D is unclear. The CDR3 totals 15 residues. V was clipped by 5 bases and J by 2 bases, with 14 bases between them. The germline V gene encodes CDR1 SGHTA and CDR2 FQGNSA. In DNA, the CDR3 is TGTGCCAGCAGCGTAATCACTCGCTCCACAGATACGCAGTATTTT. Translating it yields CASSVITRSTDTQYF.

The genes are TRBV27 and TRBJ2-3; D perhaps matches TRBD2 (6 bases). Trimming cost V 8 bases and J 0 bases, with 18 bases left between them. The CDR3 extends over 16 amino acids. Germline V gene data show CDR1 as MNHEY and CDR2 as SMNVEV (reference sequence). CDR3 bases: TGTGCCAGCTCCGTTGGGGTAGCGGTTAGCACAGATACGCAGTATTTT. This encodes CASSVGVAVSTDTQYF.

As regards this clone: Other DNA sequences in this sample translate to the same CDR3. As DNA, the CDR3 is TGTGCCAGCTCACCCGCCGGGACAGTGCCCCATCCGGGAAACACCATATATTTT. Amino acid sequence: CASSPAGTVPHPGNTIYF. The rearrangement joins TRBV18 to TRBJ1-3, with TRBD1 identical over 7 bases. This CDR3 comprises 18 residues. Germline-derived CDR1 and CDR2 are KGHSH and LQKENI. The junction had 15 bases not matched to a gene; V was cut back by 3 bases and J by 4 bases.

The chain joins TRBV6-5 to TRBJ2-5; 7 positions match TRBD1. The CDR3 has 15 amino acids. J lost 1 base, V lost 4 bases, and 6 bases had no gene match. CDR1 is MNHEY, CDR2 SVGAGI, per germline. CDR3 nucleotides: TGTGCCAGCAGTTCTACGACAGGGTTCCAAGAGACCCAGTACTTC. The encoded protein is CASSSTTGFQETQYF.